The 15 T cell receptor beta chains given below trace back to one sample, sequenced in a study of cytomegalovirus exposure and HLA in healthy donors. Produced via immunoSEQ multiplex PCR; TCRdb's table is partial and in-frame only. Found here are 130,000 to 150,000 clones, roughly 92% of them singletons; the top ten hold 0.55% to 0.8%. Sequencing was performed on PBMCs. These receptors originate from a man aged 18 to 30 in good health and CMV-seronegative.

The chain uses TRBV10-3 and TRBJ1-1, with 9 bases identical to TRBD1. CDR3 length: 12 amino acids. The V gene end was trimmed by 6 bases and the J gene end by 7 bases; junction bases not matched to a gene: 3. The V gene's germline CDR1 is ENHRY and CDR2 SYGVKD. Here the CDR3 DNA reads TGTGCCATCAGGGGGGGACAGGGTGAAGCTTTCTTT. Its protein product is CAIRGGQGEAFF.

The V gene is TRBV7-2, the J gene TRBJ2-1; 7 bases align to TRBD1. Germline V gene lookup returns CDR1 SGHTA and CDR2 FQGNSA. V dropped 5 bases and J dropped 4; count of bases not matched to a gene: 11. The CDR3 runs to 16 residues. The CDR3 coding sequence is TGTGCCAGCAGCCTCCGGGACAGACAAATATACAATGAGCAGTTCTTC. Translation gives CASSLRDRQIYNEQFF. The full variable domain, rest sourced from reference TRBV7-2 and TRBJ2-1, is GAGVSQSPSNKVTEKGKDVELRCDPISGHTALYWYRQSLGQGLEFLIYFQGNSAPDKSGLPSDRFSAERTGGSVSTLTIQRTQQEDSAVYLCASSLRDRQIYNEQFFGPGTRLTVL.

This chain joins TRBV21-1 and TRBJ2-7; the table calls TRBD1, which could not be checked here. TRBV21-1 is designated a pseudogene. CDR3 size: 16 residues. CDR3 protein: CASSKDLAGCSYEQYF. The CDR3 DNA reads as TGTGCCAGCAGCAAGGATTTGGCAGGATGCTCCTACGAGCAGTACTTC.

The genes are TRBV9 and TRBJ2-2, with 7 nucleotides matching TRBD1. V lost 6 bases, J lost 4 bases, and 6 bases stayed unmatched. Germline lookup yields CDR1 SGDLS and CDR2 YYNGEE. This CDR3 spans 14 amino acids. The CDR3 is CASNRGPGTGELFF. The DNA for the CDR3 is TGTGCCAGCAACAGGGGCCCGGGCACCGGGGAGCTGTTTTTT.

This sequence joins TRBV5-1 and TRBJ2-5; 9 bases fit TRBD1. The CDR3 spans 14 residues. V trimming: 4 bases; J trimming: 5 bases; junction bases outside the gene matches: 6. Germline V CDR1 and CDR2: SGHRS, YFSETQ. The DNA for the CDR3 is TGCGCCAGCAGCGGAACAGGGGGCGAGGAGACCCAGTACTTC. Amino acid sequence: CASSGTGGEETQYF.

The DNA of the CDR3 is TGTGCCATCAGGGGTCTAGCGGGGGGCCAAGAGACCCAGTACTTC. This gives the protein CAIRGLAGGQETQYF. J is TRBJ2-5 and V is TRBV10-3; 11 bases line up with TRBD2. Trimming at V came to 6 bases and at J to 1 base, leaving 4 bases not matched to a gene. This CDR3 has 15 residues. Germline CDR1 reads ENHRY; CDR2 reads SYGVKD.

The chain carries TRBV5-6 and TRBJ1-2; TRBD1 matches 7 bases. V gave up 0 bases and J gave up 7 bases; unmatched junction bases: 12. The length of the CDR3 is 16 residues. Germline CDR1 SGHDT, CDR2 YYEEEE. CDR3 DNA: TGTGCCAGCAGCTTGGTACAAAGGGACAGCGTTTCTGGCTACACCTTC. It yields the protein CASSLVQRDSVSGYTF. Full variable domain (rest looked up from reference TRBV5-6 and TRBJ1-2): DAGVTQSPTHLIKTRGQQVTLRCSPKSGHDTVSWYQQALGQGPQFIFQYYEEEERQRGNFPDRFSGHQFPNYSSELNVNALLLGDSALYLCASSLVQRDSVSGYTFGSGTRLTVV.

This chain uses TRBV27 with TRBJ2-6; no reliable D call. Trimming shortened V by 5 bases and J by 0 bases, and 5 bases separated the two germline ends. Per germline, CDR1 MNHEY and CDR2 SMNVEV (reference sequence). CDR3 length equals 14 residues. The CDR3 DNA reads TGTGCCAGCAGTCGGTCCTCTGGGGCCAACGTCCTGACTTTC. Protein sequence: CASSRSSGANVLTF.

V usage is TRBV9 and J usage is TRBJ2-3, with 12 nucleotides matching TRBD2. Germline V gene sequence: CDR1 SGDLS, CDR2 YYNGEE. The CDR3 is 18 amino acids. The junction had 10 bases not matched to a gene; V was cut back by 2 bases and J by 3 bases. CDR3 in amino acids: CASSVAPLAGGGTDTQYF. CDR3 in DNA: TGTGCCAGCAGCGTCGCCCCTCTAGCGGGAGGGGGTACAGATACGCAGTATTTT.

The chain joins TRBV5-4 to TRBJ1-2; TRBD1 matches 7 bases. This CDR3 is built from 13 residues. The V gene's germline CDR1 is SGHNT and CDR2 YYREEE (reference sequence). V dropped 5 bases and J dropped 4; count of bases not matched to a gene: 5. The CDR3 here is CASSLQGTYGYTF. The DNA for the CDR3 is TGTGCCAGCAGTTTACAGGGGACCTATGGCTACACCTTC.

The chain links TRBV19 to TRBJ1-2, with D tentatively TRBD1 (6 bases). CDR3 length: 13 amino acids. Between the trimmed V and J ends, which lost 7 bases and 3 bases, there was a span of 12 bases. The germline V gene encodes CDR1 LNHDA and CDR2 SQIVND (reference sequence). The CDR3 reads CASTPTGHYGYTF. The CDR3, as DNA: TGTGCCAGTACCCCGACAGGTCACTATGGCTACACCTTC. The whole variable domain, filled in from reference TRBV19 and TRBJ1-2, reads DGGITQSPKYLFRKEGQNVTLSCEQNLNHDAMYWYRQDPGQGLRLIYYSQIVNDFQKGDIAEGYSVSREKKESFPLTVTSAQKNPTAFYLCASTPTGHYGYTFGSGTRLTVV.

This clone appeared a few times. The chain combines TRBV14 with TRBJ1-1; D is uncertain. With 1 base removed from V and 7 bases from J, the gap between germline ends came to 10 bases. The CDR3 loop spans 13 amino acids. CDR1 SGHDN and CDR2 FVKESK come from the germline V gene. CDR3 bases: TGTGCCAGCAGCCAAGGACTAAGGAGTGAAGCTTTCTTT. Its translation is CASSQGLRSEAFF.

The V and J genes are TRBV9 and TRBJ1-5, with 8 bases aligning to TRBD1. The CDR3 totals 15 residues. Germline trimming cut 3 bases from V and 3 bases from J; bases unmatched to any gene: 5. Germline loops: CDR1 SGDLS, CDR2 YYNGEE. The CDR3 sequence: CASSETGQDNQPQHF. The DNA of the CDR3 is TGTGCCAGCAGCGAAACGGGACAGGACAATCAGCCCCAGCATTTT.

This clone has just a few counts. V usage is TRBV19 and J usage is TRBJ1-5; D perhaps matches TRBD1 (5 bases). V was shortened by 4 bases and J by 4 bases, with 14 bases between the two germline ends. CDR1 and CDR2 from the germline V gene are LNHDA and SQIVND (reference sequence). The length of the CDR3 is 15 residues. The DNA for the CDR3 is TGTGCCAGTAGTACCAGGGCCCTTCTAAATCAGCCCCAGCATTTT. This sequence encodes CASSTRALLNQPQHF.

The table lists this clone with a count of one. The J gene is TRBJ2-7, the V gene TRBV13; D call uncertain. Per the germline V gene, CDR1 is PRHDT and CDR2 is FYEKMQ (reference sequence). This CDR3 has 15 residues. V was shortened by 1 base and J by 3 bases, with 13 bases between the two germline ends. The CDR3 reads CASSLDNDTIYEQYF. CDR3 coding DNA: TGTGCCAGCAGCTTAGATAATGACACCATCTACGAGCAGTACTTC. Looking up the rest from reference TRBV13 and TRBJ2-7 gives the full variable domain: AAGVIQSPRHLIKEKRETATLKCYPIPRHDTVYWYQQGPGQDPQFLISFYEKMQSDKGSIPDRFSAQQFSDYHSELNMSSLELGDSALYFCASSLDNDTIYEQYFGPGTRLTVT.